This T cell receptor beta chain was sequenced in a study of blood T cell repertoires in COVID-19. Germline-derived CDR1 and CDR2 are LGHDT and YNNKEL (reference sequence). The CDR3 length is 17 residues. Between the trimmed V and J ends, which lost 1 base and 3 bases, there was a span of 18 bases. The data were produced by immunoSEQ multiplex PCR, yet TCRdb's version contains in-frame clones alone and is incomplete. In the table there are 75,000 to 95,000 clones, around 90% of which are singletons. Sequencing used peripheral blood. The sequence was collected from a human donor in a cohort sampled during active COVID-19. The rearrangement links TRBV3-1 (or the pseudogene TRBV3-2) to TRBJ1-2; D gene unclear. The CDR3 DNA reads as TGTGCCAGCAGCCAAGTGGGATGGGAGGGAGTTTACTATGGCTACACCTTC. It translates to CASSQVGWEGVYYGYTF.